This T cell receptor beta chain was recovered during a study of T-cell memory formation after mild COVID-19. The study, taken as a whole, reports: Some clones that responded were present in memory (sampled pre-infection), which suggests cross-reactive memory joined. Later expanders leaned CD4+, whereas clones that contracted between day 15 and 85 were balanced CD4/CD8.

TCRdb used MiXCR to reprocess the 5' RACE reads, holding one entry per CDR3 protein. The data contain some 50,000 distinct CDR3 sequences, about 28% of them singletons. CDR3 length: 15 residues. In germline, CDR1 is SGHRS, CDR2 YFSETQ. Trimming cost V 4 bases and J 1 base; bases outside gene matches: 7. As concerns this clonotype: The antigen remains unidentified.

The chain carries TRBV5-1 and TRBJ2-5; 7 bases align to TRBD1. This TCR was sampled from a man in his late teens or twenties who had mild COVID-19 (a few samples of this study predate the infection). Cell type and time point are not known. Sequenced sample: PBMCs or a T cell subset sorted from them (not recorded which). The CDR3 DNA sequence: TGCGCCAGCAGCAGTTGGGACAGTAGCCAAGAGACCCAGTACTTC. Its translation is CASSSWDSSQETQYF.